This T cell receptor (beta chain) was observed in a study of OX40 agonist ivuxolimab in advanced cancers. On the study more broadly: Patients took ivuxolimab, an agonistic anti-OX40 (CD134) antibody.

Germline CDR1 LNHDA, CDR2 SQIVND (reference sequence). V was cut by 5 bases and J by 0 bases, with 11 bases left in between. The length of the CDR3 is 15 residues. Whole-study results and caveats: The CD4+ and CD8+ T cells in the blood had expanded clonally by week 6 at 0.1 to 3.0 mg/kg.

Method: immunoSEQ multiplex PCR; TCRdb's copy keeps in-frame clones and lacks some. The table has 90,000 or so clones, approximately 90% seen once; the top ten hold about 0.81%. This clone was picked up one time. No antigen is known for it. This sequence was found in an adult with an advanced solid tumor such as melanoma, head and neck, liver or kidney cancer. The source was CD4+ or CD8+ T cells sorted from blood, collected in a trial of the OX40 agonist ivuxolimab. The gene calls are TRBV19 and TRBJ1-3; possible D gene TRBD1, 5 bases. For the CDR3, the DNA is TGTGCCAGTAGTGTCCAGGGCAACTCTGGAAACACCATATATTTT. Protein sequence: CASSVQGNSGNTIYF.